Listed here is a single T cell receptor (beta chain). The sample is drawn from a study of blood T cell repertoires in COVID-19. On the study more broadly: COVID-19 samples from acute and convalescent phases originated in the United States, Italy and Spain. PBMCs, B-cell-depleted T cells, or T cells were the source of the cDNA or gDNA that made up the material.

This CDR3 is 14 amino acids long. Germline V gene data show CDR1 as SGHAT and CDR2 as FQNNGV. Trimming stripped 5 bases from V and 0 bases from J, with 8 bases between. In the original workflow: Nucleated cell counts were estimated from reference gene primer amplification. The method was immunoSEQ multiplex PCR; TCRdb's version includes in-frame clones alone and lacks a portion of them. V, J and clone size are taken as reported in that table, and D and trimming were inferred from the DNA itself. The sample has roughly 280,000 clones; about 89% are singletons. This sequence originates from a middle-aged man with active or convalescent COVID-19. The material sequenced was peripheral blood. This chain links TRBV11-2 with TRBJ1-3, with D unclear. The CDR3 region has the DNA TGTGCCAGCAGCGTGAGTGTCTCTGGAAACACCATATATTTT. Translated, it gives CASSVSVSGNTIYF.